This T cell receptor beta chain was sequenced in a study of T cell responses to AZD1222 COVID-19 vaccine. Study as a whole: The study pooled second doses at about 4 or about 12 weeks. Overall study results and limits: Repertoire sampling occurred only after the peak T cell response.

Remarks on this clone: Its antigen is as yet unknown.

Produced via immunoSEQ multiplex PCR; TCRdb's table is partial and in-frame only. The sample carries 170,000 or so clones, roughly 90% recorded once. The TCR sequence derives from an adult in good health. Sequences were derived from peripheral blood, sampled on day 0 of AZD1222 vaccination.

CDR3 sequence (DNA): TGTGCCAGTAGTTGGGGACAGGGTAGAGAGTACGGCACAGATACGCAGTATTTT. Amino acid sequence: CASSWGQGREYGTDTQYF. The V call is TRBV19, the J call TRBJ2-3; 9 positions match TRBD1. The CDR3 is 18 residues long. Germline V gene data show CDR1 as LNHDA and CDR2 as SQIVND (reference sequence). V lost 5 bases to trimming and J lost 1 base; unmatched junction nucleotides: 13.